This T cell receptor beta chain was captured by sequencing in a study of human CD8 memory T cell subsets. Study conclusions and caveats: Stem-like memory T cells and precursor exhausted T cells had repertoires that overlapped very little.

Classification as TPEX applied to CCR7+ PD-1+ TIGIT+ early memory CD8+ T cells bearing exhausted-like traits. Each subset gave duplicate vials of about 140,000 sorted CD8+ T cells for RNA. CDR1 SGHVS and CDR2 FNYEAQ come from the germline V gene. CDR3 length equals 13 residues. About this clonotype itself: What it recognizes is unknown.

UMI-labeled 5' RACE was used to make TCR beta libraries. Original analysis: Each of the TCR beta libraries had somewhere between roughly 2,700 and 20,000 functional CDR3 beta clonotypes in it. TCRdb re-called the 5' RACE reads; every CDR3 protein appears as one record, without DNA. These V and J calls rely on TCRdb rather than the paper's analysis. The listing contains about 9,000 distinct CDR3 sequences. This chain uses TRBV7-6 with TRBJ2-2. This receptor was identified in a human donor in good health. Sequenced input: CD8+ T cells from PBMCs. The CDR3 reads CASSVEWTGELFF. The whole variable domain, filled in from reference TRBV7-6 and TRBJ2-2, reads GAGVSQSPRYKVTKRGQDVALRCDPISGHVSLYWYRQALGQGPEFLTYFNYEAQQDKSGLPNDRFSAERPEGSISTLTIQRTEQRDSAMYRCASSVEWTGELFFGEGSRLTVL.